The 27 T cell receptor beta chains listed next were all sequenced from one sample in a study of molecular identifiers for immune sequencing clone quantification (dated by TCRdb to 2017 to 2018). The library was built by means of PCR. Instrument used: Illumina HiSeq 4000. TCRdb reprocessing: public reads trimmed at Q25 with fastp, clones called with MiXCR, in-frame beta chains kept. Each CDR3 protein appears once, grouped with its most common genes and DNA. The sample data list about 510,000 distinct CDR3 sequences, and 20% to 25% of these were observed just once. Of the sample, approximately 0.84% falls within the top ten clones. Sequencing was performed on naive CD8+ T cells from blood, with Jurkat cell RNA spiked in. This specimen's cell subset or site label, per the study, means: FACS-sorted CD8+CD4-CCR7+CD45RA+ naive T cells. The receptor source for this set is a human donor in good health. Some libraries in this study had Jurkat cell RNA spiked in.

Regarding this clonotype: Without the conserved terminal phenylalanine or tryptophan, this CDR3 likely stems from a read error. The rearrangement joins TRBV11-2 to TRBJ2-7, with TRBD2 matching over 7 bases. The CDR3 consists of 14 residues. Germline V lookup: CDR1 SGHAT, CDR2 FQNNGV. The trim removed 3 bases at V and 2 bases at J, leaving 4 bases unmatched. CDR3 region: CASSFGAGTYEQYL. The DNA for the CDR3 is TGTGCCAGCAGCTTCGGAGCGGGGACCTACGAGCAGTACCTC.

This clonotype was counted a few times. A much larger clone differs by one base, so this may be a read error. The chain uses TRBV5-6 and TRBJ2-7; tentative D call: TRBD2 (5 bases). This CDR3 has 11 amino acids. In germline, CDR1 is SGHDT, CDR2 YYEEEE. This CDR3 is CAGSGAYEQYF. The CDR3 nucleotides are TGTGCCGGCAGCGGCGCCTACGAGCAGTACTTC.

At least ten counts were recorded for this clonotype. This rearrangement joins TRBV4-1 to TRBJ1-1; weak D call: TRBD1 (5 bases). Trimming took 5 bases from V and 0 from J, leaving 7 bases between them. The CDR3 loop spans 13 amino acids. Per germline, CDR1 MGHRA and CDR2 YSYEKL. Here the CDR3 reads CASSVTVNTEAFF. In DNA form, the CDR3 reads TGCGCCAGCAGCGTGACAGTGAACACTGAAGCTTTCTTT.

This clonotype showed up many times. The chain links TRBV30 to TRBJ1-3; D ambiguous. Between the trimmed V and J ends, which lost 4 bases and 4 bases, there was a span of 17 bases. The CDR3 sequence is 15 residues long. In germline, CDR1 is GTSNPN, CDR2 SVGIG (reference sequence). CDR3 DNA sequence: TGTGCCTGGAAGCCCATCCGCGGAGCGGGAAACACCATATATTTT. This sequence encodes CAWKPIRGAGNTIYF.

This clonotype was observed a handful of times. This sequence joins TRBV24-1 and TRBJ2-1, with D perhaps TRBD1 or TRBD2 (5 bases each). CDR1 is KGHDR and CDR2 is SFDVKD in the germline V gene. The CDR3 spans 14 residues. V was cut by 2 bases and J by 2 bases, with 6 bases left in between. CDR3 in amino acids: CATSDSGPYNEQFF. CDR3 nucleotides: TGTGCCACCAGTGATTCGGGGCCCTACAATGAGCAGTTCTTC.

This clonotype was recorded a few times. This rearrangement joins TRBV12-5 to TRBJ2-7; the D gene could be TRBD1 or TRBD2 (5 bases each). This CDR3 has 15 amino acids. Germline V lookup: CDR1 LGHNT, CDR2 FRNRAP. Between the trimmed V and J ends, which lost 1 base and 6 bases, there was a span of 16 bases. The DNA for the CDR3 is TGTGCTAGTGGTTTGGACACCGGGACCGCCCTCGAGCAGTACTTC. Its protein is CASGLDTGTALEQYF.

The chain combines TRBV14 with TRBJ2-3, with 8 bases aligning to TRBD2. Germline values: CDR1 SGHDN, CDR2 FVKESK. The V gene end was trimmed by 4 bases and the J gene end by 2 bases; junction bases not matched to a gene: 11. The CDR3 is 17 amino acids. CDR3 sequence reads: CASSPYLGTRFTDTQYF. As DNA, the CDR3 is TGTGCCAGCAGCCCCTACCTAGGGACTAGGTTCACAGATACGCAGTATTTT.

Only a few counts were recorded for this clonotype. The CDR3 sequence: CASTLTGGKTGANVLTF. CDR3 DNA sequence: TGTGCCAGTACCTTGACAGGGGGGAAAACTGGGGCCAACGTCCTGACTTTC. The rearrangement links TRBV19 to TRBJ2-6; 9 bases map to TRBD1. With V trimmed by 7 bases and J by 2 bases, 9 bases remained unmatched. The CDR3 is 17 amino acids. CDR1 and CDR2 (germline): LNHDA, SQIVND (reference sequence).

This clonotype was observed at least ten times. The chain couples TRBV5-6 to TRBJ2-5; 11 bases align to TRBD2. Germline loops: CDR1 SGHDT, CDR2 YYEEEE. The CDR3 spans 16 residues. V lost 0 bases, J lost 9 bases, and 10 bases stayed unmatched. The CDR3 DNA reads TGTGCCAGCAGCTTGGAGGTAGCGGGGGGGTCCTGGGCCCAGTACTTC. It yields the protein CASSLEVAGGSWAQYF.

This clonotype was detected ten times or more. The rearrangement links TRBV19 to TRBJ2-3; TRBD2 aligns across 11 bases. The CDR3 is made up of 15 amino acids. V dropped 8 bases and J dropped 3; count of bases not matched to a gene: 7. Germline V gene sequence: CDR1 LNHDA, CDR2 SQIVND (reference sequence). The CDR3 nucleotides read TGTGCCAGTTCCCTTACTAGCGGGAGAACAGATACGCAGTATTTT. It codes for CASSLTSGRTDTQYF.

This clonotype was counted ten times or more. The chain has TRBV4-3 and TRBJ1-1; TRBD1 aligns across 7 bases. This CDR3 has 12 residues. Germline CDR1 LGHNA, CDR2 YSLEER. Germline trimming cut 3 bases from V and 10 bases from J; bases unmatched to any gene: 5. CDR3 sequence: CASSQQGVGAFF. The CDR3 nucleotides read TGCGCCAGCAGCCAGCAGGGGGTCGGAGCTTTCTTT.

The gene calls are TRBV7-8 and TRBJ1-1, with a tentative D call TRBD1 (5 bases). Trimming left V 8 bases short and J 4 bases short, with 29 bases between. CDR3 length equals 18 residues. Germline CDR1 reads SGHVS; CDR2 reads FQNEAQ. CDR3 in DNA: TGTGCCAGCGGGTCACTAAGGCTCCGGGGACGTCAGGGCACTGAAGCTTTCTTT. Translation: CASGSLRLRGRQGTEAFF.

This chain joins TRBV2 and TRBJ2-7; D may be TRBD2 (6 bases). CDR3 length: 13 residues. Germline CDR1 reads SNHLY; CDR2 reads FYNNEI. V lost 10 bases, J lost 0 bases, and 13 bases lay in between. CDR3 sequence reads: CATSGGYSYEQYF. CDR3 in DNA: TGTGCCACATCCGGGGGATACTCCTACGAGCAGTACTTC.

This clonotype has ten or more counts. The chain employs TRBV7-9 and TRBJ1-1; a weak D match, TRBD1 (5 bases). This CDR3 is 12 amino acids long. CDR1 is SEHNR, CDR2 FQNEAQ, per germline (reference sequence). V was shortened by 11 bases and J by 3 bases, with 13 bases between the two germline ends. CDR3 region: CASAQGDTEAFF. CDR3 nucleotides: TGTGCCTCCGCCCAGGGTGACACTGAAGCTTTCTTT.

Ten or more counts support this clonotype. The chain couples TRBV7-6 to TRBJ1-1, with D maybe TRBD1 (6 bases). Trimming removed 4 bases at V and 2 bases at J, with 14 bases between. From germline, CDR1 is SGHVS and CDR2 FNYEAQ. CDR3 length equals 15 residues. The CDR3 protein is CASSSSPTGNTEAFF. The CDR3 bases are TGTGCCAGCAGCTCCTCCCCGACAGGTAACACTGAAGCTTTCTTT.

This chain uses TRBV6-1 with TRBJ2-5; D may be TRBD1 (6 bases). Trimming removed 5 bases at V and 5 bases at J, with 18 bases between. The CDR3 length is 15 residues. Germline CDR1 MNHNS, CDR2 SASEGT. The CDR3 nucleotides read TGTGCCAGCAGTCACACAGACAGGTCCTCGGAGACCCAGTACTTC. Translated: CASSHTDRSSETQYF.

In this sample, this clonotype turned up a few times. The chain uses TRBV24-1 and TRBJ2-1; possibly TRBD2 for D (7 bases). Germline V gene data show CDR1 as KGHDR and CDR2 as SFDVKD. The CDR3 is made up of 13 amino acids. V lost 8 bases, J lost 9 bases, and 16 bases lay in between. The CDR3 DNA is TGTGCCACCAAACAGGGAACGGGAGGTGAGCAGTTCTTC. Encoded protein: CATKQGTGGEQFF.

This clonotype was observed many times. V gene TRBV13 combines with J gene TRBJ2-5; TRBD1 matches at 8 bases. Germline V CDR1 and CDR2: PRHDT, FYEKMQ (reference sequence). V lost 5 bases, J lost 9 bases, and 14 bases stayed unmatched. The CDR3 is 15 residues long. The DNA for the CDR3 is TGTGCCAGCAGCCACCGGGACAGGCAATCGGGGGCCCAGTACTTC. Translation gives CASSHRDRQSGAQYF.

The chain couples TRBV19 to TRBJ2-3; D is uncertain. This CDR3 spans 14 amino acids. Deletions cut 3 bases from V and 4 bases from J, with 11 bases between. CDR1 is LNHDA, CDR2 SQIVND, per germline (reference sequence). In DNA form, the CDR3 reads TGTGCCAGTAGTATGGTAGGGAAAGCAGATACGCAGTATTTT. Translated, it gives CASSMVGKADTQYF.

The J gene is TRBJ1-5, the V gene TRBV30, with D maybe TRBD1 (5 bases). Germline V gene sequence: CDR1 GTSNPN, CDR2 SVGIG (reference sequence). CDR3 length: 13 residues. V was pared by 4 bases and J by 0 bases, with 7 bases between. The CDR3 protein is CAWTDSSNQPQHF. CDR3 nucleotides: TGTGCCTGGACTGACAGTAGCAATCAGCCCCAGCATTTT.

This clonotype was seen ten or more times. J is TRBJ2-6 and V is TRBV9, with a possible D match to TRBD1 (6 bases). The CDR3 runs to 15 residues. The germline V gene has CDR1 SGDLS and CDR2 YYNGEE. V was cut by 5 bases and J by 0 bases, with 9 bases left in between. The CDR3 DNA reads as TGTGCCAGCAGAACAGGGAACTCTGGGGCCAACGTCCTGACTTTC. It is translated as CASRTGNSGANVLTF.

This clonotype was detected only a few times. This chain links TRBV5-1 with TRBJ2-7; possibly TRBD1 for D (6 bases). This CDR3 has 14 residues. The germline CDR1 and CDR2 sequences are SGHRS and YFSETQ. Trimming shortened V by 4 bases and J by 3 bases, and 14 bases separated the two germline ends. CDR3 sequence: CASSHRQADYEQYF. DNA for the CDR3: TGCGCCAGCAGCCATCGACAGGCCGACTACGAGCAGTACTTC.

V is TRBV4-3 and J is TRBJ2-3; D call uncertain. Trimming removed 0 bases at V and 8 bases at J, with 12 bases between. This CDR3 has 14 residues. Germline loops: CDR1 LGHNA, CDR2 YSLEER. CDR3 protein: CASSQEILPVTQYF. The CDR3 nucleotides read TGCGCCAGCAGCCAAGAAATTCTGCCGGTTACGCAGTATTTT.

At least ten counts were recorded for this clonotype. The rearrangement links TRBV29-1 to TRBJ1-4; 7 nucleotides line up with TRBD1. The V gene end was trimmed by 3 bases and the J gene end by 1 base; junction bases not matched to a gene: 5. CDR3 length: 15 amino acids. The V gene's germline CDR1 is SQVTM and CDR2 ANQGSEA. The DNA of the CDR3 is TGCAGCGTTGAGGGGACAGAAAGAACTAATGAAAAACTGTTTTTT. Translation: CSVEGTERTNEKLFF.

This clonotype has ten or more counts. The chain carries TRBV7-9 and TRBJ2-3, with 8 bases fitting TRBD2. The ends lost 0 bases at V and 2 bases at J; junction bases unmatched: 1. The length of the CDR3 is 15 residues. Germline V CDR1 and CDR2: SEHNR, FQNEAQ (reference sequence). CDR3 bases: TGTGCCAGCAGCTTAGCTAGCGGGGACACAGATACGCAGTATTTT. Amino acid sequence: CASSLASGDTDTQYF.

CDR3 DNA sequence: TGTGCCAGCAGTTGGGCAGGGCGCTACGAGCAGTACTTC. As protein: CASSWAGRYEQYF. The chain carries TRBV28 and TRBJ2-7, with D possibly matching TRBD1 (5 bases). Germline-derived CDR1 and CDR2 are MDHEN and SYDVKM. The ends were cut back, 4 bases at V and 3 bases at J, with 10 bases in the middle. The length of the CDR3 is 13 residues.

Of note for this clonotype: This could be a read error, since a much larger clone is one nucleotide away. The rearrangement links TRBV7-3 to TRBJ1-6; D gene unclear. This CDR3 is built from 12 residues. Per germline, CDR1 SGHTA and CDR2 FQGTGA. In DNA form, the CDR3 reads TGTGCCAGCAGCCCCGGCAACTCACCCCCCCACTTT. This gives the protein CASSPGNSPPHF.